The sequence of this TCR beta chain was determined in a study of shared clonotypes between healthy human individuals. Study background: The plates for each donor numbered three CD4 naive, three CD4 memory, two CD8 naive and one CD8 memory.

Evenly divided among several immunoSEQ plates was the genomic DNA of each subset. In the study's own analysis: Without quality scores, immunoSEQ junctional reads could not be filtered like full-length reads. Sequenced by immunoSEQ multiplex PCR; TCRdb stores in-frame clones only, minus some. The DNA gave D and trimming, while V, J and clone size come from that table. The sample includes around 2,000,000 clones, 85% to 95% of them seen just once. Study-level findings and limits: Naive subsets generally had larger estimated richness than memory subsets.

The CDR3 loop spans 13 amino acids. Looked up from germline, CDR1 is MNHEY and CDR2 is SVGAGI. V gave up 6 bases and J gave up 4 bases; unmatched junction bases: 6. As concerns this clone: Its target is unknown.

CD45RO-negative cells were positively selected for CCR7, leaving out terminally differentiated effector memory CD45RA+ cells. Sequencing was done on a sample of naive CD8+ T cells sorted from blood. The receptor's source is a young man in good health. The rearrangement uses TRBV6-5 and TRBJ2-7; 7 bases agree with TRBD1. The CDR3 DNA follows: TGTGCCAGCAGACTTACACAGGGGTACGAGCAGTACTTC. Translated: CASRLTQGYEQYF.